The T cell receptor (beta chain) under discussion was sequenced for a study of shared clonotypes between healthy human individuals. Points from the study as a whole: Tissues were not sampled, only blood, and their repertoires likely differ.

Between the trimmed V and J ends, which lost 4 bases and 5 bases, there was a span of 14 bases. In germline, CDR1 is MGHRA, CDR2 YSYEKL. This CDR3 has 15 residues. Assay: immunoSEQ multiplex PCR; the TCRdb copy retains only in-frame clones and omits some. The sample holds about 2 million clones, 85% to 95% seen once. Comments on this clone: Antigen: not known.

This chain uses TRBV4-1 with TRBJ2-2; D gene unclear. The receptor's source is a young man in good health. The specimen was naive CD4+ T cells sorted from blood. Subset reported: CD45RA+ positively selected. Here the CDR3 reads CASSPVVDQTGELFF. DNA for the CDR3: TGCGCCAGCAGCCCCGTGGTCGACCAGACCGGGGAGCTGTTTTTT.